This T cell receptor beta chain originates from a study of post-analysis software for immune sequencing data. Regarding the study as a whole: TRBV5-6, TRBV5-1 and TRBV20-1 belonged to a set of about five TRBV segments that were more frequent in patients than controls.

Per the germline V gene, CDR1 is SGHTA and CDR2 is FQGNSA. J was trimmed by 2 bases and V by 3 bases; bases with no gene match: 13. This CDR3 is 17 amino acids long. As to this clonotype: The antigen is unknown.

Prepared TCR beta cDNA libraries contained unique molecular identifiers. TCRdb re-called the PCR reads through MiXCR, storing one row per CDR3 protein. The table lists under 650,000 distinct CDR3 sequences, roughly 46% of them singletons. The sample was blood. The sequence was collected from a girl aged 10-17 years with multiple sclerosis. The rearrangement joins TRBV7-2 to TRBJ2-7, with TRBD2 matching over 7 bases. CDR3 sequence reads: CASSFFPLWEGTYEQYF. CDR3 DNA sequence: TGTGCCAGCAGCTTCTTCCCATTATGGGAGGGAACCTACGAGCAGTACTTC. Complete variable domain (other parts from reference TRBV7-2 and TRBJ2-7): GAGVSQSPSNKVTEKGKDVELRCDPISGHTALYWYRQSLGQGLEFLIYFQGNSAPDKSGLPSDRFSAERTGGSVSTLTIQRTQQEDSAVYLCASSFFPLWEGTYEQYFGPGTRLTVT.